This TCR beta chain was recorded in a study of chemoradiotherapy in HPV16-positive cancers. This clone was seen a single time. TCRdb keeps only in-frame clones here, not all; method: immunoSEQ multiplex PCR. The data hold 1,500 to 2,000 clones, with around 76% observed a single time. CDR1 is SGHTA and CDR2 is FQGTGA in the germline V gene. This CDR3 contains 15 residues. After removal of 2 bases from V and 8 bases from J, the junction contained 9 bases not matched to a gene. The gene calls are TRBV7-3 and TRBJ2-1; 7 nucleotides line up with TRBD2. The material sequenced was tumor tissue, taken from a patient who underwent chemoradiotherapy. The receptor comes from a human donor with HPV-associated anogenital cancer. This chain's CDR3 is CASSLWTSSVDEQFF. The CDR3 nucleotides read TGTGCCAGCAGCTTATGGACTAGTAGTGTCGATGAGCAGTTCTTC.